Given below is one TCR beta chain in context. This specimen belongs to a study of blood T cell repertoires in COVID-19. Overall study context: COVID-19 samples collected from the United States, Italy and Spain covered acute and convalescent phases.

Living in 24 US areas, the participants were between about 18 and 100 years of age. Participant-given clinical history determined each cohort assignment. Produced via immunoSEQ multiplex PCR; TCRdb's table is partial and in-frame only. The sample contains approximately 440,000 clones, around 90% of which appear only once. This TCR came from a man aged 18 to 29 who had recovered from COVID-19. The sequenced sample consisted of PBMCs or T cells enriched from blood (not recorded which).

The CDR3 sequence is CASSPELVSYEQYF. DNA for the CDR3: TGTGCCAGCAGCCCCGAACTAGTCTCCTACGAGCAGTACTTC. The J gene is TRBJ2-7, the V gene TRBV28, with D maybe TRBD2 (5 bases). The CDR3 runs 14 residues. The germline gives CDR1 MDHEN, CDR2 SYDVKM. Trimming cost V 6 bases and J 0 bases, with 12 bases left between them.